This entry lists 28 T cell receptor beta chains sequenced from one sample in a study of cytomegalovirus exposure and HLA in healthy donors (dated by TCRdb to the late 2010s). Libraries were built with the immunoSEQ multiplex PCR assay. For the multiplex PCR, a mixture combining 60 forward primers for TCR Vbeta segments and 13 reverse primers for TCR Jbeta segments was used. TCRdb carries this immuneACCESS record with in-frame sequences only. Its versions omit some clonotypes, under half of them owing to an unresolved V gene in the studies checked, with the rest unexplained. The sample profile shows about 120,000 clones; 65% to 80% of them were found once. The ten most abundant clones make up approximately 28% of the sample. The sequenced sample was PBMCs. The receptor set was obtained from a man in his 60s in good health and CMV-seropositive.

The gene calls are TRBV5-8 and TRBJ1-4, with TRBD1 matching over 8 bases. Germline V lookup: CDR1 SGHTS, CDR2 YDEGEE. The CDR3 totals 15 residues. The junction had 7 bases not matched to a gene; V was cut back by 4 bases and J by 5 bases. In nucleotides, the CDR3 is TGTGCCAGCAGCCCTGGACAGGGCTCAAATGAAAAACTGTTTTTT. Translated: CASSPGQGSNEKLFF.

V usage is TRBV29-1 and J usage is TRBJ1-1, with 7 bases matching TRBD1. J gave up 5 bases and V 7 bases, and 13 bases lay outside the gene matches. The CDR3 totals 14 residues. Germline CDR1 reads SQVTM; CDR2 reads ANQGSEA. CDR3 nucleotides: TGCAGCGCCCGAACCCAGGGGGGAGAAACTGAAGCTTTCTTT. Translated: CSARTQGGETEAFF.

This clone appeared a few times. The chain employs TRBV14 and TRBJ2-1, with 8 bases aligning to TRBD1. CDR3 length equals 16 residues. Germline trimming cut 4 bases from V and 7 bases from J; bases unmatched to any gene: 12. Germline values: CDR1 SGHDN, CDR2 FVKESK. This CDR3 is CASSPPRRTGKNEQFF. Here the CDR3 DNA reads TGTGCCAGCAGCCCCCCGAGGAGGACAGGGAAGAATGAGCAGTTCTTC.

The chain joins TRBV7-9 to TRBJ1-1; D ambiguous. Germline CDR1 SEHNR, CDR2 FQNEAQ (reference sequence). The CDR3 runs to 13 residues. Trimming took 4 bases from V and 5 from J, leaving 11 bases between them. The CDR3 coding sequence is TGTGCCAGCAGCTCCCAGGAACAGACTGAAGCTTTCTTT. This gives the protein CASSSQEQTEAFF.

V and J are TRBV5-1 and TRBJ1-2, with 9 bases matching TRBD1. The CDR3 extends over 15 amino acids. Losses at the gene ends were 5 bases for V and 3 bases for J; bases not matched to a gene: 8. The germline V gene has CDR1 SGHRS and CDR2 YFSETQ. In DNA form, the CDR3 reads TGCGCCAGCAGGCGACAGGGGGATGTAGACTATGGCTACACCTTC. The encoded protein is CASRRQGDVDYGYTF.

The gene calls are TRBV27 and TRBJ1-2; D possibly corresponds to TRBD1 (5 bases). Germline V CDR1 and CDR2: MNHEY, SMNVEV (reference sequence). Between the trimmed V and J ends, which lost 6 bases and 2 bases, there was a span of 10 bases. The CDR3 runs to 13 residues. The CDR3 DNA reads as TGTGCCAGCAGCAGGGCGGGGAACTATGGCTACACCTTC. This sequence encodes CASSRAGNYGYTF.

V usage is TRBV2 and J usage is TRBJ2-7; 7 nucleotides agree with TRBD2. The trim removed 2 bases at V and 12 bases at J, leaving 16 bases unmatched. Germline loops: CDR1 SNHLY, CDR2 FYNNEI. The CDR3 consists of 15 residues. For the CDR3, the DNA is TGTGCCAGCAGTGAACGGACTAGTGGGAATGCTTGGGGGTACTTC. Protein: CASSERTSGNAWGYF.

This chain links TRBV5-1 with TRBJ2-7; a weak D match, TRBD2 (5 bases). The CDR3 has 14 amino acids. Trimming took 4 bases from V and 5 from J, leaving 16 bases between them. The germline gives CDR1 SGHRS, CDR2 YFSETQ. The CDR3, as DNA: TGCGCCAGCAGCCGGACGTCGGGATGGGACGAGCAGTACTTC. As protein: CASSRTSGWDEQYF.

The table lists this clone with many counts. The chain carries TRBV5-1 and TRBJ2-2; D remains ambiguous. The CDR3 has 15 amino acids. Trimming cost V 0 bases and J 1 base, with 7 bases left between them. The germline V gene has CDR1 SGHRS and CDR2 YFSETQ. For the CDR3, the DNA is TGCGCCAGCAGCTTGGCAGGTGGGAACACCGGGGAGCTGTTTTTT. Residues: CASSLAGGNTGELFF.

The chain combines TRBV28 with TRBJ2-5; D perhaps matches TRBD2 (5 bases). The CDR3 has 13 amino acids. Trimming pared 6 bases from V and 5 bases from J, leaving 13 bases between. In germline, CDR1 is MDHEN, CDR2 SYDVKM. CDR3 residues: CASSTLDVETQYF. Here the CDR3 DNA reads TGTGCCAGCAGCACACTAGATGTGGAGACCCAGTACTTC.

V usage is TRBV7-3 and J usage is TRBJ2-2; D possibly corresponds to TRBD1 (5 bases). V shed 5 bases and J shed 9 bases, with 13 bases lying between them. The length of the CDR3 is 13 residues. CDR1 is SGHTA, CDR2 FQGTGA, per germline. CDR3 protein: CASSRYQGRELFF. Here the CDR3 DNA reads TGTGCCAGCAGCCGGTATCAGGGTAGGGAGCTGTTTTTT.

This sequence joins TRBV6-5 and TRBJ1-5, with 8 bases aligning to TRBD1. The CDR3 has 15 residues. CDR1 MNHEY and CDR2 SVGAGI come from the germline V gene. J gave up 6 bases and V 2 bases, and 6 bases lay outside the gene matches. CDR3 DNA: TGTGCCAGCAGTTACGGATCAGGGGGCGGTCAGCCCCAGCATTTT. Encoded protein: CASSYGSGGGQPQHF.

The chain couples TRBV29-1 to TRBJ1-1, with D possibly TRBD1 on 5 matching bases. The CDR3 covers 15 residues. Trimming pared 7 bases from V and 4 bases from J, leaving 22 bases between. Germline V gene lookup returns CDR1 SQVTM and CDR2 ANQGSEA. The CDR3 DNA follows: TGCAGCGCTATGAGAATTCGGGGGTTTCGCACTGAAGCTTTCTTT. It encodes CSAMRIRGFRTEAFF.

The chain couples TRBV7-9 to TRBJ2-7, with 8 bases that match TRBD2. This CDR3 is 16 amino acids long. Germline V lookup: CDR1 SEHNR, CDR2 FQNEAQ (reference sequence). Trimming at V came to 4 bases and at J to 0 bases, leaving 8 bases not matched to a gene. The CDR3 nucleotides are TGTGCCAGCAGCTCAGGAAGCGGGAGACGCTCCTACGAGCAGTACTTC. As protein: CASSSGSGRRSYEQYF.

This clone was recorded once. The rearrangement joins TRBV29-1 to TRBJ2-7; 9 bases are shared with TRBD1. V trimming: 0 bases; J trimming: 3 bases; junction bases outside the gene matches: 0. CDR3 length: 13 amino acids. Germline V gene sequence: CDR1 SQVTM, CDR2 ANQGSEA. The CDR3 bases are TGCAGCGTTGAAGAGACAGGGGGCTACGAGCAGTACTTC. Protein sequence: CSVEETGGYEQYF.

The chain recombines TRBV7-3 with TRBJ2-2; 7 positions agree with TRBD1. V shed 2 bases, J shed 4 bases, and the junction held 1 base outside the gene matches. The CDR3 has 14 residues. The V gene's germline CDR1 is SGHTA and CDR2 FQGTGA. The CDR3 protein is CASSLHRGTGELFF. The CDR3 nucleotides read TGTGCCAGCAGCTTACACAGGGGCACCGGGGAGCTGTTTTTT.

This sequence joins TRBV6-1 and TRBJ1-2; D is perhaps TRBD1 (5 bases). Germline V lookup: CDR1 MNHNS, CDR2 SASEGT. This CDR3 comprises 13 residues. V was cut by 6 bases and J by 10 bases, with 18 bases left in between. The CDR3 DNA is TGTGCCAGCAGCACCCTGGATGTACAGGTCTACACCTTC. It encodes CASSTLDVQVYTF.

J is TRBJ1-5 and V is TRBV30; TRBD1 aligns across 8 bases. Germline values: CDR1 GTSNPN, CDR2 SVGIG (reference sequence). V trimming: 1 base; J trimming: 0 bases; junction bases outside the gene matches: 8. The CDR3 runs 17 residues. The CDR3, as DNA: TGTGCCTGGAGTGCGGGGACAGGACGTTATAGCAATCAGCCCCAGCATTTT. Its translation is CAWSAGTGRYSNQPQHF.

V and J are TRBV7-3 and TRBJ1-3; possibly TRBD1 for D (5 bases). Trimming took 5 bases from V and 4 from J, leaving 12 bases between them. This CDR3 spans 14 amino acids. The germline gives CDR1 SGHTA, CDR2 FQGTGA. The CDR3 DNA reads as TGTGCCAGCAGCCAGGGATTTTTGGGAAACACCATATATTTT. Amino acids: CASSQGFLGNTIYF.

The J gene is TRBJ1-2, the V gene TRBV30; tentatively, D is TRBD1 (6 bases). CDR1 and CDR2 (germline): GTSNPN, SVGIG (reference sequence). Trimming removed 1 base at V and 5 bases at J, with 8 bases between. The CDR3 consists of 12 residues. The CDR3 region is CAWSGQGYGYTF. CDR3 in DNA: TGTGCCTGGAGTGGGCAGGGGTATGGCTACACCTTC. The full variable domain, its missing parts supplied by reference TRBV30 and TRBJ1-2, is SQTIHQWPATLVQPVGSPLSLECTVEGTSNPNLYWYRQAAGRGLQLLFYSVGIGQISSEVPQNLSASRPQDRQFILSSKKLLLSDSGFYLCAWSGQGYGYTFGSGTRLTVV.

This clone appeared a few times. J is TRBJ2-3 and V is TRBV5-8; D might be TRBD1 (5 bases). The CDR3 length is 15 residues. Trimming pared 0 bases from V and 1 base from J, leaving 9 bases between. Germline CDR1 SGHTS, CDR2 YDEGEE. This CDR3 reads CASSLGGFRTDTQYF. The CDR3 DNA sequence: TGTGCCAGCAGCTTGGGGGGCTTCCGCACAGATACGCAGTATTTT.

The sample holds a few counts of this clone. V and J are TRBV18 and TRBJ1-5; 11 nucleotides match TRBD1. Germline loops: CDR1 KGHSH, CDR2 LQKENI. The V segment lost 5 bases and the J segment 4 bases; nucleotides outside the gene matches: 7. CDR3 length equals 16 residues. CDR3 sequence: CASSTRTGGLNQPQHF. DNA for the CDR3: TGTGCCAGCTCAACCCGGACAGGGGGCTTAAATCAGCCCCAGCATTTT.

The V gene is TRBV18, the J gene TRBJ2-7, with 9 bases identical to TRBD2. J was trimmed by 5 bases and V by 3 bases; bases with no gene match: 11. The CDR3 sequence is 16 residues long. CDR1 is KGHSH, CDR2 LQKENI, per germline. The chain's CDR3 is CASSPPGSGRKHEQYF. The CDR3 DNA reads TGTGCCAGCTCACCGCCCGGGAGCGGGAGGAAGCACGAGCAGTACTTC.

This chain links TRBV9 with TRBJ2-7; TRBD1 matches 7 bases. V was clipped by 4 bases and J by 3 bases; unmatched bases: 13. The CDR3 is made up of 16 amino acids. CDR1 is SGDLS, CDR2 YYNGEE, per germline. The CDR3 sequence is CASSPTITTGSYEQYF. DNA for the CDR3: TGTGCCAGCAGCCCAACTATAACGACAGGGAGCTACGAGCAGTACTTC. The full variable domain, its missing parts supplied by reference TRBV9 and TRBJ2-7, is DSGVTQTPKHLITATGQRVTLRCSPRSGDLSVYWYQQSLDQGLQFLIQYYNGEERAKGNILERFSAQQFPDLHSELNLSSLELGDSALYFCASSPTITTGSYEQYFGPGTRLTVT.

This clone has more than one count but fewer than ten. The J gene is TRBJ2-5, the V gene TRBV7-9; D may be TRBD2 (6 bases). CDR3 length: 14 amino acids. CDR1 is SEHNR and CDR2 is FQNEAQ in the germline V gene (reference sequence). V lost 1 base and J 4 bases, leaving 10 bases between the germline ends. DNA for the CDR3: TGTGCCAGCAGCTTAGAGACTAGACGAGAGACCCAGTACTTC. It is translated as CASSLETRRETQYF.

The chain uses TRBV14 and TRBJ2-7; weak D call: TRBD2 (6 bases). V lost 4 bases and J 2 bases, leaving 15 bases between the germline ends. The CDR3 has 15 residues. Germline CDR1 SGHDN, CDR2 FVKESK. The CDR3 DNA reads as TGTGCCAGCAGCCCATTAGGGCGGGACGCCTACGAGCAGTACTTC. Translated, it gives CASSPLGRDAYEQYF.

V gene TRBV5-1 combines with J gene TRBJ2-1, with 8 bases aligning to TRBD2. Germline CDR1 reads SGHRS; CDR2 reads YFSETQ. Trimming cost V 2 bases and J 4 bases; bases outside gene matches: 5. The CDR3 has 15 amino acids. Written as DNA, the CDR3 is TGCGCCAGCAGCTTTAGTAGCGGGGAATACAATGAGCAGTTCTTC. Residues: CASSFSSGEYNEQFF.

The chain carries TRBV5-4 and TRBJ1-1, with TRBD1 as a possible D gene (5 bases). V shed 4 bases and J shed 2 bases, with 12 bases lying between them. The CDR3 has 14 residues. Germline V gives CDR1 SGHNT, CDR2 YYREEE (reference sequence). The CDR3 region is CASSRSQGNTEAFF. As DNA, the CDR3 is TGTGCCAGCAGCCGGTCGCAGGGTAACACTGAAGCTTTCTTT.